The clone carrying this TCR beta chain has only a few counts. This entry is derived from a study of T-cell reconstitution after alpha-beta-depleted transplantation in children. CDR1 SGHVS and CDR2 FNYEAQ come from the germline V gene. There are 12 residues in the CDR3. Trimming pared 5 bases from V and 7 bases from J, leaving 12 bases between. Preparing the TCRbeta library involved the use of unique molecular identifiers. MiXCR, applied by TCRdb to the PCR reads, yields one record per CDR3 protein. The top ten clones hold 2% to 2.5% of a sample with hundreds of thousands of distinct CDR3 sequences, about 30% of them seen once.

Sequencing was performed on PBMCs from the stem cell graft donor, taken from the stem cell graft. This sequence was found in a human donor who donated a stem cell graft to a child with aplastic anemia. V and J are TRBV7-6 and TRBJ2-7; D ambiguous. CDR3: CASSQEVAEQYF. The DNA for the CDR3 is TGTGCCAGCAGCCAAGAGGTGGCGGAGCAGTACTTC.